The rows below give T cell receptor beta chains drawn from one sample of a study of control samples from healthy donors and cancer patients. Clones were sequenced by immunoSEQ multiplex PCR, and TCRdb holds only the in-frame ones, with some missing. The sample lists some 190,000 clones, approximately 90% occurring once. The specimen sequenced was blood. These receptors came from a man under 40 in good health. Each CDR3 is given with its conserved first and last residue. Fields, in order: V gene, clone size, J gene, D gene, CDR3 DNA, CDR3 protein. A D gene is named only where the DNA matches it firmly. Not all rows give a size; the values are once, few, many and, for expanded clones, a class.

V gene: TRBV2
clone size: NA
J gene: TRBJ1-4
D gene: NA
CDR3 DNA: TGTGCCAGCAGAGCCCAAGAGGGCGGTGAAAAACTGTTTTTT
CDR3 protein: CASRAQEGGEKLFF

V gene: TRBV12-1
clone size: NA
J gene: TRBJ2-3
D gene: NA
CDR3 DNA: TGTGCCAGCAGCTTTGCGCGGACTAGCGGGGGGCTTTACAGCACAGATACGCAGTATTTT
CDR3 protein: CASSFARTSGGLYSTDTQYF

V gene: TRBV7-6
clone size: NA
J gene: TRBJ1-1
D gene: NA
CDR3 DNA: TGTGCCAGCAGCCTTAGTGAGGGCAGGGACACTGAAGCTTTCTTT
CDR3 protein: CASSLSEGRDTEAFF

V gene: TRBV11-2
clone size: once
J gene: TRBJ1-2
D gene: TRBD1
CDR3 DNA: TGTGCCAGCAGCTTAGCCCTTACAGGGGAGGGCTACACCTTC
CDR3 protein: CASSLALTGEGYTF

V gene: TRBV7-2
clone size: NA
J gene: TRBJ2-7
D gene: TRBD1
CDR3 DNA: TGTGCCAGCAGCCCCGGAGACAGGGCCTACGAGCAGTACTTC
CDR3 protein: CASSPGDRAYEQYF

V gene: TRBV2
clone size: NA
J gene: TRBJ2-7
D gene: NA
CDR3 DNA: TGTGCCAGCAGTGTCCGGGGTAACGAGCAGTACTTC
CDR3 protein: CASSVRGNEQYF

V gene: TRBV5-1
clone size: NA
J gene: TRBJ2-1
D gene: TRBD2
CDR3 DNA: TGCGCCAGCGCCCTCGGGGGGGCTGGAGACAATGAGCAGTTCTTC
CDR3 protein: CASALGGAGDNEQFF

V gene: TRBV11-1
clone size: NA
J gene: TRBJ1-6
D gene: NA
CDR3 DNA: TGTGCCGGCAGCCCCGCTGAGAATTCACCCCTCCACTTT
CDR3 protein: CAGSPAENSPLHF

V gene: TRBV7-9
clone size: NA
J gene: TRBJ1-1
D gene: TRBD1
CDR3 DNA: TGTGCCAGCAGCTTAGCGCAGGGGGCCTCCAACAAAGCTTTCTTT
CDR3 protein: CASSLAQGASNKAFF

V gene: TRBV25-1
clone size: NA
J gene: TRBJ2-1
D gene: NA
CDR3 DNA: TGTGCCAGCAGTGAACCGGAGGGGGGGGCGAGGATCAATGAGCAGTTCTTC
CDR3 protein: CASSEPEGGARINEQFF

V gene: TRBV30
clone size: NA
J gene: TRBJ2-3
D gene: NA
CDR3 DNA: TGTGCCTGGGAGATTGCAGATACGCAGTATTTT
CDR3 protein: CAWEIADTQYF

V gene: TRBV5-1
clone size: NA
J gene: TRBJ1-2
D gene: NA
CDR3 DNA: TGCGCCAGCAGCTTGGAGGTTGGACATTCGGATGGCTACACCTTC
CDR3 protein: CASSLEVGHSDGYTF

V gene: TRBV4-1
clone size: NA
J gene: TRBJ2-3
D gene: NA
CDR3 DNA: TGCGCCAGCAGCCAAGAGCATACGCAGTATTTT
CDR3 protein: CASSQEHTQYF

V gene: TRBV6-1
clone size: NA
J gene: TRBJ1-5
D gene: NA
CDR3 DNA: TGTGCCAGCAGTGAGTGGGGAGTGCCCCAGCATTTT
CDR3 protein: CASSEWGVPQHF

V gene: TRBV12-5
clone size: once
J gene: TRBJ2-3
D gene: TRBD2
CDR3 DNA: TGTGCTAGTGGTTTGGTACGTAGCGGGGCCACAGATACGCAGTATTTT
CDR3 protein: CASGLVRSGATDTQYF

V gene: TRBV5-1
clone size: NA
J gene: TRBJ1-2
D gene: NA
CDR3 DNA: TGCGCCAGCAGCTTCGGCGGAGATGGCTACACCTTC
CDR3 protein: CASSFGGDGYTF

V gene: TRBV29-1
clone size: once
J gene: TRBJ2-1
D gene: TRBD2
CDR3 DNA: TGCAGCGTTCAAGGAGTGGGGGGGACGGGATCCTACAATGAGCAGTTCTTC
CDR3 protein: CSVQGVGGTGSYNEQFF

V gene: TRBV5-4
clone size: once
J gene: TRBJ1-1
D gene: NA
CDR3 DNA: TGTGCCAGCAGCCCCCGTGACGGGATCATCACTGAAGCTTTCTTT
CDR3 protein: CASSPRDGIITEAFF

V gene: TRBV12-3/TRBV12-4
clone size: NA
J gene: TRBJ1-1
D gene: TRBD1
CDR3 DNA: TGTGCCAGCAGTCCACAACAGGGGGGAGCTTTCTTT
CDR3 protein: CASSPQQGGAFF

V gene: TRBV27
clone size: NA
J gene: TRBJ1-5
D gene: TRBD1
CDR3 DNA: TGTGCCAGCAGGGGACAGTCGTATAGCAATCAGCCCCAGCATTTT
CDR3 protein: CASRGQSYSNQPQHF

V gene: TRBV11-2
clone size: NA
J gene: TRBJ2-3
D gene: NA
CDR3 DNA: TGTGCCAGCAGCCGGACAGCGAGCACAGATACGCAGTATTTT
CDR3 protein: CASSRTASTDTQYF

V gene: TRBV7-9
clone size: once
J gene: TRBJ2-1
D gene: TRBD2
CDR3 DNA: TGTGCCAGCAGCTTTTCGGGCGGGGGGGCTTATTTTAATGAGCAGTTCTTC
CDR3 protein: CASSFSGGGAYFNEQFF

V gene: TRBV12-3/TRBV12-4
clone size: NA
J gene: TRBJ1-1
D gene: NA
CDR3 DNA: TGTGCCAGCAGTTCCGGGACTGCGGCTTTCTTT
CDR3 protein: CASSSGTAAFF

V gene: TRBV5-5
clone size: NA
J gene: TRBJ1-6
D gene: NA
CDR3 DNA: TGTGCCAGCAGCTTAGACCAGGGGAGAAATTCACCCCTCCACTTT
CDR3 protein: CASSLDQGRNSPLHF

V gene: TRBV5-1
clone size: NA
J gene: TRBJ1-4
D gene: NA
CDR3 DNA: TGCGCCAGCAGCTTGCGGCAGGTCGTGGGGGTTGAAAAACTGTTTTTT
CDR3 protein: CASSLRQVVGVEKLFF

V gene: TRBV7-9
clone size: NA
J gene: TRBJ1-6
D gene: NA
CDR3 DNA: TGTGCCAGCAGCTTAGGTCGAACGAGGGGCGCGAGTTCACCCCTCCACTTT
CDR3 protein: CASSLGRTRGASSPLHF

V gene: TRBV10-3
clone size: NA
J gene: TRBJ1-4
D gene: NA
CDR3 DNA: TGTGCCATCAGTGAGACAGGACAGGAAAAACTGTTTTTT
CDR3 protein: CAISETGQEKLFF

V gene: TRBV7-9
clone size: NA
J gene: TRBJ1-2
D gene: NA
CDR3 DNA: TGTGCCAGCAGCTTACTACAGGCATACGGCTACACCTTC
CDR3 protein: CASSLLQAYGYTF

V gene: TRBV12-3/TRBV12-4
clone size: NA
J gene: TRBJ2-7
D gene: NA
CDR3 DNA: TGTGCCAGCAGTTTAAGGGCAGCCTACGAGCAGTACTTC
CDR3 protein: CASSLRAAYEQYF

V gene: TRBV6-1
clone size: NA
J gene: TRBJ2-1
D gene: TRBD1
CDR3 DNA: TGTGCCAGCAGTGAGGACAGGGGCTCCTACAATGAGCAGTTCTTC
CDR3 protein: CASSEDRGSYNEQFF

V gene: TRBV5-1
clone size: NA
J gene: TRBJ2-7
D gene: NA
CDR3 DNA: TGCGCCAGCAGCTTGGCCCGAGGTTACGAGCAGTACTTC
CDR3 protein: CASSLARGYEQYF

V gene: TRBV11-2
clone size: NA
J gene: TRBJ1-5
D gene: NA
CDR3 DNA: TGTGCCAGCAGCTCCGGCTATAGCAATCAGCCCCAGCATTTT
CDR3 protein: CASSSGYSNQPQHF

V gene: TRBV13
clone size: NA
J gene: TRBJ2-1
D gene: TRBD2
CDR3 DNA: TGTGCCAGCAGTCCGGGACTAGCATTTAATGAGCAGTTCTTC
CDR3 protein: CASSPGLAFNEQFF

V gene: TRBV3-1/TRBV3-2
clone size: NA
J gene: TRBJ2-1
D gene: TRBD2
CDR3 DNA: TGTGCCAGCAGCCAACCCAGCGGGGGTCGCAATGAGCAGTTCTTC
CDR3 protein: CASSQPSGGRNEQFF

V gene: TRBV21-1
clone size: NA
J gene: TRBJ2-3
D gene: NA
CDR3 DNA: TGTGCCAGCAGCAATCAAAAACGGCCCCTGGGACTAGCGGTAGATACGCAGTATTTT
CDR3 protein: CASSNQKRPLGLAVDTQYF

V gene: TRBV29-1
clone size: NA
J gene: TRBJ1-2
D gene: NA
CDR3 DNA: TGCAGCGTTGAAGAGGAGGAGGGGTTAGGCTATGGCTACACCTTC
CDR3 protein: CSVEEEEGLGYGYTF

V gene: TRBV5-1
clone size: NA
J gene: TRBJ1-1
D gene: NA
CDR3 DNA: TGCGCCAGCAGCTGGAGCCCGGGGACTGAAGCTTTCTTT
CDR3 protein: CASSWSPGTEAFF

V gene: TRBV6-5
clone size: NA
J gene: TRBJ1-4
D gene: NA
CDR3 DNA: TGTGCCAGCAGGAGGGCCTCCCTAAGTGGGGAAAAACTGTTTTTT
CDR3 protein: CASRRASLSGEKLFF

V gene: TRBV5-4
clone size: NA
J gene: TRBJ1-2
D gene: NA
CDR3 DNA: TGTGCCAGCAGCTTAGGACTGAGTAACTATGGCTACACCTTC
CDR3 protein: CASSLGLSNYGYTF

V gene: TRBV18
clone size: NA
J gene: TRBJ1-6
D gene: NA
CDR3 DNA: TGTGCCAGCTCACCGACAGGTGGGGCCTATAATTCACCCCTCCACTTT
CDR3 protein: CASSPTGGAYNSPLHF

V gene: TRBV6-5
clone size: NA
J gene: TRBJ1-1
D gene: NA
CDR3 DNA: TGTGCCAGCAGTTACGGTGGGGCATTCACTGAAGCTTTCTTT
CDR3 protein: CASSYGGAFTEAFF

V gene: TRBV24-1
clone size: once
J gene: TRBJ2-3
D gene: NA
CDR3 DNA: TGTGCCACCAGTACAGGGACAGATACGCAGTATTTT
CDR3 protein: CATSTGTDTQYF

V gene: TRBV5-6
clone size: once
J gene: TRBJ2-7
D gene: NA
CDR3 DNA: TGTGCCAGCAGCTTGCTGGACTACGAGCAGTACTTC
CDR3 protein: CASSLLDYEQYF

V gene: TRBV12-5
clone size: NA
J gene: TRBJ1-2
D gene: NA
CDR3 DNA: TGTGCTAGTGGTGCCTCGACAGCTTTCTATGGCTACACCTTC
CDR3 protein: CASGASTAFYGYTF

V gene: TRBV9
clone size: NA
J gene: TRBJ2-3
D gene: NA
CDR3 DNA: TGTGCCAGCAGCCAGCTTGGGGGATACACAGATACGCAGTATTTT
CDR3 protein: CASSQLGGYTDTQYF

V gene: TRBV29-1
clone size: NA
J gene: TRBJ2-1
D gene: NA
CDR3 DNA: TGCAGCGTTAGAGAGTTGGAATACTCCTACAATGAGCAGTTCTTC
CDR3 protein: CSVRELEYSYNEQFF

V gene: TRBV27
clone size: NA
J gene: TRBJ1-4
D gene: TRBD1
CDR3 DNA: TGTGCCAGCAGTTCTTCAGGGGGCGTCAATGAAAAACTGTTTTTT
CDR3 protein: CASSSSGGVNEKLFF

V gene: TRBV7-2
clone size: NA
J gene: TRBJ1-2
D gene: NA
CDR3 DNA: TGTGCCAGCAGCTTAGATCGCGGAGGCAGGAACTATGGCTACACCTTC
CDR3 protein: CASSLDRGGRNYGYTF

V gene: TRBV7-9
clone size: NA
J gene: TRBJ2-1
D gene: TRBD2
CDR3 DNA: TGTGCGACACACGGGGAGGGGAATGAGCAGTTCTTC
CDR3 protein: CATHGEGNEQFF

V gene: TRBV7-3
clone size: NA
J gene: TRBJ2-2
D gene: NA
CDR3 DNA: TGTGCCAGCAGCCGCCAGAAACCTACAGGGCACACCGGGGAGCTGTTTTTT
CDR3 protein: CASSRQKPTGHTGELFF

V gene: TRBV19
clone size: NA
J gene: TRBJ2-2
D gene: NA
CDR3 DNA: TGTGCCAGTAGTACCCGCCCGGGATCATCTACCGGGGAGCTGTTTTTT
CDR3 protein: CASSTRPGSSTGELFF

V gene: TRBV2
clone size: many
J gene: TRBJ1-1
D gene: TRBD1
CDR3 DNA: TGTGCCAGCAGGGACAGGGCTCAGAGCACTGAAGCTTTCTTT
CDR3 protein: CASRDRAQSTEAFF

V gene: TRBV4-1
clone size: NA
J gene: TRBJ2-3
D gene: NA
CDR3 DNA: TGCGCCAGCAGAGGGGACCGAGGGGTAGGGGCAGATACGCAGTATTTT
CDR3 protein: CASRGDRGVGADTQYF

V gene: TRBV7-2
clone size: NA
J gene: TRBJ1-6
D gene: NA
CDR3 DNA: TGTGCCAGCAGCTTACGCGACAGCTATAATTCACCCCTCCACTTT
CDR3 protein: CASSLRDSYNSPLHF

V gene: TRBV15
clone size: NA
J gene: TRBJ1-4
D gene: NA
CDR3 DNA: TGTGCCACCAGCAGAGATGCGGCTGCAACTAATGAAAAACTGTTTTTT
CDR3 protein: CATSRDAAATNEKLFF